This T cell receptor beta chain was identified in a study of T cell responses to AZD1222 COVID-19 vaccine (dated by TCRdb to the early 2020s). Looking at the study overall: AZD1222 recipients given second doses at about 4 weeks or at about 12 weeks were pooled, since spike-specific TCR depth and breadth were not found to differ between the two schedules. A total of 230 to 250 trial participants underwent TCR sequencing, of whom approximately 210 received two doses of AZD1222 and about 25 received two doses of the MenACWY control vaccine. Enrollment into the trials was organized by age into subgroups of 18-55, 56-69 and 70-plus years, and those subgroups contained approximately 160, 26 and 62 TCR-sequenced participants, respectively.

Overall study outcomes, separate from this receptor: Most participants were white British and females outnumbered males, and the authors suggested that clonal diversity may have been underestimated. Reportedly, almost half of the unique spike-specific TCRs recognized epitopes lying outside the regions that are mutated in the B.1.351 and B.1.1.7 variants. The whole spike protein was spanned by vaccine-associated CD4 TCRs, and dominant responses were seen in regions 160-218 and 743-854. After two AZD1222 doses, both the breadth and the depth of spike-specific TCRs were significantly higher than at day 0 and than in MenACWY recipients. Conclusions about previously exposed vaccinees were limited because only six AZD1222 recipients were SARS-CoV-2 seropositive at baseline. The 56-69-year group was small, and its depth increase did not reach significance, likely because of low power. Because no day 14 peak-response samples were available, repertoires were characterized only after the peak T cell response.

From a lookup of the germline V gene, CDR1 and CDR2 are LGHNA and YNFKEQ. Counted from cysteine to phenylalanine, this CDR3 has 14 amino acids. Only the CDR3 DNA stays, 42 bases, in frame from base 1. The V end loses 0 bases and the J end loses 11 bases, and a stretch of 16 bases separates them. What the time point label conveys for this sample: baseline before first vaccination. Samples from vaccinated people were obtained from the UK trials COV001 and COV002, which included a single-blind randomized controlled phase 2/3 trial of AZD1222 (ChAdOx1 nCoV-19) in healthy adults. For TCRbeta chain sequencing, PBMC samples from trial participants were taken at day 0 and at day 28 after the second dose. This clone was detected only once. What this receptor recognizes is not known. The sample holds no much larger clone one base away, and base qualities are not on file. The CDR3 regions of human TCRbeta chains were subjected to immunosequencing. In the source study's methods: Repertoire TCRs were checked for matches against a reference library of SARS-CoV-2-specific TCRs that had been generated using the MIRA antigen-specificity platform. Breadth was defined as the fraction of unique TCRs that were SARS-CoV-2-associated, and depth was defined as the fraction of total T cells that were SARS-CoV-2-associated. Each spike-specific TCR was assigned to its reactive spike region and to a CD4 or CD8 class using the MIRA data. Log10-transformed breadth and depth values were compared by one-way ANOVA with Sidak's multiple comparisons tests. TCRdb holds this immuneACCESS table with in-frame rearrangements only. Some clones are missing; in checked studies, unresolved V genes explain under half, and the rest has no known cause. That table gives V, J and clone size, and the DNA gave D and trimming. Present in this sample are tens of thousands of clones, around 91% of which were seen just once. Of the sample, approximately 30% falls within the top ten clones.

The TCR sequence derives from an adult in good health. The sequence links TRBV4-2 to TRBJ1-1; the D gene cannot be resolved reliably. Sequencing used peripheral blood, obtained on day 0 of AZD1222 vaccination. The CDR3 protein sequence reads: CASSQDLSVPGAFF. The nucleotide sequence reads as follows: TGTGCCAGCAGCCAAGATCTCTCGGTCCCCGGGGCTTTCTTT.